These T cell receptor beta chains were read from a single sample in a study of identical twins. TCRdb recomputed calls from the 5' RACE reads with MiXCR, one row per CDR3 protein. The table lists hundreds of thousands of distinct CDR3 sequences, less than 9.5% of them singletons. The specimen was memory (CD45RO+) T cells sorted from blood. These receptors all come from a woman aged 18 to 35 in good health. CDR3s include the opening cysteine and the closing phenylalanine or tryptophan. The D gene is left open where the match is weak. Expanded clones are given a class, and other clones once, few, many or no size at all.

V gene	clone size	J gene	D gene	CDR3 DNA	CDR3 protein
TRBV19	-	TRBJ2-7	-	TGTGCCAGTACACGCGGACGGAAAGCCTACGAGCAGTACTTC	CASTRGRKAYEQYF
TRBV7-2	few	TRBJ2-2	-	TGTGCCAGCAGCTTAGCAGGGGGAGTTGGTGGGGAGCTGTTTTTT	CASSLAGGVGGELFF
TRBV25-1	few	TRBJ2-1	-	TGTGCCAGCAGCCCTTGGAGCTCCTACAATGAGCAGTTCTTC	CASSPWSSYNEQFF
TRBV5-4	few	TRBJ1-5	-	TGTGCCAGCAGCCCGGGTCCAAGCAATCAGCCCCAGCATTTT	CASSPGPSNQPQHF
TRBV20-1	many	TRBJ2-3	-	TGCAGTGCTAGAGTTGAGGGAAGCACAGATACGCAGTATTTT	CSARVEGSTDTQYF
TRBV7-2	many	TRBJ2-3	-	TGTGCCAGCAGCTTAAGGCGGACAGCCACAGATACGCAGTATTTT	CASSLRRTATDTQYF
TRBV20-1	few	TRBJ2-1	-	TGCAGTCTAGAAGGGCGCGGCGATGAGCAGTTCTTC	CSLEGRGDEQFF
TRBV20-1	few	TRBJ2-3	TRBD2	TGCAGTGCCGGGGGGAACGAAGATACGCAGTATTTT	CSAGGNEDTQYF
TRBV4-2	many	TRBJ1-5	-	TGTGCCAGCAGCCAGGGGGCGAGTTATGATCAGCCCCAGCATTTT	CASSQGASYDQPQHF
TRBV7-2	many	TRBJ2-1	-	TGTGCCAGCAGGGGGACTTCTTCCAATGAGCAGTTCTTC	CASRGTSSNEQFF
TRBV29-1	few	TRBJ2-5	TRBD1	TGCAGCGGGCGACAGGGGGAGACCCAGTACTTC	CSGRQGETQYF
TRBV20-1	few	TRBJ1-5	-	TGCAGTGCTAGAAAGGGACCGGCCAATCAGCCCCAGCATTTT	CSARKGPANQPQHF
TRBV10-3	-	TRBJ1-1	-	TGTGCCGCTGGGACCGTCATGAACACTGAAGCTTTCTTT	CAAGTVMNTEAFF
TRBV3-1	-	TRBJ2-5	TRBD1	TGTGCCAGCAGCCCATACCGGGACAGGGATTTAGAGACCCAGTACTTC	CASSPYRDRDLETQYF
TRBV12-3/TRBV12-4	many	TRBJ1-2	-	TGTGCCAGCAACTTTCGCCGGAACTATGGCTACACCTTC	CASNFRRNYGYTF
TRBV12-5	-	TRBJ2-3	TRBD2	TGTGCTAGTGGTTTGGTACTTAGCGGGGGGCAGTATTTT	CASGLVLSGGQYF
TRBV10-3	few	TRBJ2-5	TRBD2	TGTGCCACTTCGACAGCGCCTAGCGGGACCCAGTACTTC	CATSTAPSGTQYF
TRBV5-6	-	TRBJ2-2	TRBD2	TGTGCCAGCAGCTTCGAAGGGACTAGCCCCGCCGACACCGGGGAGCTGTTTTTT	CASSFEGTSPADTGELFF
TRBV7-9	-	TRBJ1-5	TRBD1	TGTGCCAGCAGCTTGGAAGGACAGGGGGCAAGCAATCAGCCCCAGCATTTT	CASSLEGQGASNQPQHF
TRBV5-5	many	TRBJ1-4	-	TGTGCCAGCAGCTTGGAGTCGGATGAAAAACTGTTTTTT	CASSLESDEKLFF
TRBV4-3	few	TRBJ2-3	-	TGCGCCAGCAGCCAAGACGGGCGTGGAGATACGCAGTATTTT	CASSQDGRGDTQYF
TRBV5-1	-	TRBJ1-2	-	TGCGCCAGCAGCTTAGGCCCTCGGACCCAAAGGCCTGGCTACACCTTC	CASSLGPRTQRPGYTF
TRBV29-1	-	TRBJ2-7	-	TGCAGCGTTGTAGTCACCTCCTACGAGCAGTACTTC	CSVVVTSYEQYF
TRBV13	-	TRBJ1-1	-	TGTGCCAGCAGCTCTCAGGTCAGGGAAACTGAAGCTTTCTTT	CASSSQVRETEAFF
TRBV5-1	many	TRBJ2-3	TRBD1	TGCGCCAGCAGCTTACGAGGGGGCCTAAGAGCAGATACGCAGTATTTT	CASSLRGGLRADTQYF
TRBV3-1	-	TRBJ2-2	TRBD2	TGTGCCAGCAGCCAAGAGAGAACTAGCGGGAGTCTCCCCCCGACCGGCCCCGGGGAGCTGTTTTTT	CASSQERTSGSLPPTGPGELFF
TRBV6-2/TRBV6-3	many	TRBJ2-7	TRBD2	TGTGCCAGCAGTTACTCCCTAGCGGGATCCTACGAGCAGTACTTC	CASSYSLAGSYEQYF
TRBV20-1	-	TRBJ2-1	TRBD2	TGCAGTGCGGGGGAATTTATAGCGGGAGGTCTGGATGAGCAGTTCTTC	CSAGEFIAGGLDEQFF
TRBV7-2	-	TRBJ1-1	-	TGTGCCAGCAGCTTAAATGTCAATGAAGCTTTCTTT	CASSLNVNEAFF
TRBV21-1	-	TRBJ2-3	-	TGTGCCAGCAAATCGGGACTAGCGGGGGGGGAGGATACGCAGTATTTT	CASKSGLAGGEDTQYF
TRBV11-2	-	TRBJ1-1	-	TGTGCCAGCAGCCCCCTGGACGGATTGAACACTGAAGTTTTCTTT	CASSPLDGLNTEVFF
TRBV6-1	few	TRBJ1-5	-	TGTGCCAGCAGTCCCTCATTGAACCATTATAGCAATCAGCCCCAGCATTTT	CASSPSLNHYSNQPQHF
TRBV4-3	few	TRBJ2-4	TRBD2	TGCGCCAGCAGCCACACGTCACTAGCGGAACACAAAAACATTCAGTACTTC	CASSHTSLAEHKNIQYF
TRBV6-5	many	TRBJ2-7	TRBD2	TGTGCCAGCAGTTTAAGCGGGGGAGCCTACGAGCAGTACTTC	CASSLSGGAYEQYF
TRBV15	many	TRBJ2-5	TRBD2	TGTGCCACCAGCAGAGATTCGTCGGCGGGAGAGCAAGAGACCCAGTACTTC	CATSRDSSAGEQETQYF
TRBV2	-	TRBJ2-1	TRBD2	TGTGCCAGCAGGACTAGCGGGGGCAATGAGCAGTTCTTC	CASRTSGGNEQFF
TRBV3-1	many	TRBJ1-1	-	TGTGCCAGCAGCCAAGGTGAAGGGTCGGCTTTCTTT	CASSQGEGSAFF
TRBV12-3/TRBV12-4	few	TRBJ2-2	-	TGTGCCAGCAACCTCCCCAACACCGGGGAGCTGTTTTTT	CASNLPNTGELFF